A single sample gave rise to the 15 T cell receptor beta chains below, sequenced in a study of T cell responses to AZD1222 COVID-19 vaccine. Method: immunoSEQ multiplex PCR; TCRdb's copy keeps in-frame clones and lacks some. The table lists some 140,000 clones, 91% of them singletons. The specimen was peripheral blood, collected on day 0 of AZD1222 vaccination. These receptors all come from an adult in good health.

The V call is TRBV7-6, the J call TRBJ1-2, with D maybe TRBD1 (6 bases). The V gene lost 1 base and the J gene lost 5 bases, with 17 bases spanning the gap. The CDR3 length is 16 residues. In germline, CDR1 is SGHVS, CDR2 FNYEAQ. The CDR3 spells CASSLEPSGQLYGYTF. CDR3 in DNA: TGTGCCAGCAGCTTAGAACCTTCTGGACAGTTATATGGCTACACCTTC.

The chain carries TRBV12-5 and TRBJ2-1; TRBD2 matches at 10 bases. Germline values: CDR1 LGHNT, CDR2 FRNRAP. The junction had 5 bases not matched to a gene; V was cut back by 5 bases and J by 4 bases. The CDR3 totals 15 residues. DNA of the CDR3: TGTGCTAGTGGTCAGCCACTAGCGGGGTACAATGAGCAGTTCTTC. It is translated as CASGQPLAGYNEQFF. Drawing the rest from reference TRBV12-5 and TRBJ2-1, the complete variable domain is DARVTQTPRHKVTEMGQEVTMRCQPILGHNTVFWYRQTMMQGLELLAYFRNRAPLDDSGMPKDRFSAEMPDATLATLKIQPSEPRDSAVYFCASGQPLAGYNEQFFGPGTRLTVL.

The chain joins TRBV30 to TRBJ2-2; weak D call: TRBD1 (6 bases). CDR3 size: 16 residues. Germline CDR1 GTSNPN, CDR2 SVGIG (reference sequence). Trimming took 5 bases from V and 2 from J, leaving 18 bases between them. For the CDR3, the DNA is TGTGCCTGGGACGCAGGACAGCTTTTAAACACCGGGGAGCTGTTTTTT. Amino acids: CAWDAGQLLNTGELFF.

CDR3 DNA: TGTGCCAGTAGTATAGACGGGAGGGCGACAGATACGCAGTATTTT. This sequence encodes CASSIDGRATDTQYF. This chain joins TRBV19 and TRBJ2-3, with 8 bases identical to TRBD2. There are 15 residues in the CDR3. V shed 0 bases, J shed 3 bases, and the junction held 2 bases outside the gene matches. Per the germline V gene, CDR1 is LNHDA and CDR2 is SQIVND (reference sequence).

The chain couples TRBV7-8 to TRBJ1-1; D might be TRBD1 (5 bases). CDR3 length: 13 residues. CDR1 is SGHVS, CDR2 FQNEAQ, per germline. Between the trimmed V and J ends, which lost 0 bases and 11 bases, there was a span of 13 bases. CDR3 sequence (DNA): TGTGCCAGCAGCTTAGCGCATTCACAGGTGGCTTTCTTT. Translation: CASSLAHSQVAFF.

V is TRBV9 and J is TRBJ2-3, with D unresolved. The CDR3 has 11 amino acids. Germline-derived CDR1 and CDR2 are SGDLS and YYNGEE. Between the trimmed V and J ends, which lost 7 bases and 2 bases, there was a span of 5 bases. The CDR3 DNA reads TGTGCCAGCGGGGACACAGATACGCAGTATTTT. Translating gives CASGDTDTQYF.

This CDR3 reads CASSQDLSGSYNEQFF. Written as DNA, the CDR3 is TGTGCCAGCAGCCAAGATCTTAGCGGTTCCTACAATGAGCAGTTCTTC. J is TRBJ2-1 and V is TRBV4-2; D might be TRBD2 (6 bases). Germline CDR1 is LGHNA and CDR2 is YNFKEQ. CDR3 length: 16 residues. Trimming stripped 0 bases from V and 1 base from J, with 10 bases between.

This clone was detected once. The chain employs TRBV5-1 and TRBJ2-1; D gene ambiguous. The CDR3 covers 16 residues. Trimming removed 3 bases from V and 10 bases from J, with 23 bases in between. Germline CDR1 is SGHRS and CDR2 is YFSETQ. CDR3: CASSSRPAPPMAEQFF. The CDR3, as DNA: TGCGCCAGCAGCTCTCGTCCCGCCCCTCCAATGGCCGAGCAGTTCTTC.

The gene calls are TRBV7-3 and TRBJ1-1; maybe TRBD1 (5 bases). Per germline, CDR1 SGHTA and CDR2 FQGTGA. This CDR3 has 14 amino acids. V shed 4 bases and J shed 3 bases, with 12 bases lying between them. The CDR3 bases are TGTGCCAGCAGCTCCACAGGCCCGGACACTGAAGCTTTCTTT. This sequence encodes CASSSTGPDTEAFF. The full variable domain, with the rest looked up from reference TRBV7-3 and TRBJ1-1, is GAGVSQTPSNKVTEKGKYVELRCDPISGHTALYWYRQSLGQGPEFLIYFQGTGAADDSGLPNDRFFAVRPEGSVSTLKIQRTERGDSAVYLCASSSTGPDTEAFFGQGTRLTVV.

The chain has TRBV11-3 and TRBJ2-7; D ambiguous. V lost 1 base, J lost 0 bases, and 10 bases lay in between. Germline V lookup: CDR1 SGHNT, CDR2 YENEEA. The CDR3 loop spans 15 amino acids. CDR3 nucleotide sequence: TGTGCCAGCAGCTTAGCTTTGGGCAGCTCCTACGAGCAGTACTTC. Its protein product is CASSLALGSSYEQYF.

Here the CDR3 reads CASGPTSGGVDTQYF. CDR3 nucleotide sequence: TGTGCTAGTGGCCCAACTAGCGGGGGGGTGGATACGCAGTATTTT. The V call is TRBV12-5, the J call TRBJ2-3, with 13 nucleotides matching TRBD2. The J segment lost 6 bases and the V segment lost 6 bases, leaving 6 bases of the junction unmatched. Germline CDR1 LGHNT, CDR2 FRNRAP. This CDR3 has 15 amino acids.

The chain recombines TRBV19 with TRBJ1-4; no definite D call. Germline assignment: CDR1 LNHDA and CDR2 SQIVND (reference sequence). The CDR3 is made up of 12 amino acids. V lost 6 bases to trimming and J lost 7 bases, with 9 bases between them. DNA for the CDR3: TGTGCCAGTAGGGCGGCGGCTGAAAAACTGTTTTTT. This sequence encodes CASRAAAEKLFF. The full variable domain, rest sourced from reference TRBV19 and TRBJ1-4, is DGGITQSPKYLFRKEGQNVTLSCEQNLNHDAMYWYRQDPGQGLRLIYYSQIVNDFQKGDIAEGYSVSREKKESFPLTVTSAQKNPTAFYLCASRAAAEKLFFGSGTQLSVL.

This chain joins TRBV28 and TRBJ1-2; TRBD1 agrees at 7 bases. The CDR3 spans 13 residues. Germline lookup yields CDR1 MDHEN and CDR2 SYDVKM. Trimming took 6 bases from V and 4 from J; bases not matched to a gene: 5. In nucleotides, the CDR3 is TGTGCCAGCAGGGTGGGACAGACCTATGGCTACACCTTC. Translating gives CASRVGQTYGYTF.

The genes are TRBV5-6 and TRBJ2-7; 13 positions agree with TRBD2. Germline CDR1 is SGHDT and CDR2 is YYEEEE. There are 17 residues in the CDR3. V gave up 5 bases and J gave up 0 bases; unmatched junction bases: 8. The CDR3 reads CASRSGLAGAVSYEQYF. CDR3 DNA sequence: TGTGCCAGCAGATCTGGACTAGCGGGGGCCGTCTCCTACGAGCAGTACTTC.

In this sample, this clone turned up once. The chain combines TRBV29-1 with TRBJ2-5; tentatively, D is TRBD2 (5 bases). Germline CDR1 and CDR2: SQVTM and ANQGSEA. V was cut by 2 bases and J by 5 bases, with 9 bases left in between. CDR3 length equals 12 residues. CDR3: CSVEPPGETQYF. DNA of the CDR3: TGCAGCGTTGAACCGCCGGGGGAGACCCAGTACTTC.